This T cell receptor (beta chain) was documented in a study of shared clonotypes between healthy human individuals. Libraries were prepared by immunoSEQ multiplex PCR; TCRdb keeps only in-frame clonotypes and omits some of them. Of about 2.4 million clones in the sample, roughly 93% are singletons; the top ten hold approximately 0.37%. The CDR3 loop spans 17 amino acids. Germline CDR1 and CDR2: MDHEN and SYDVKM. Trimming removed 5 bases from V and 0 bases from J; junction bases left unmatched: 10. The sequenced material came from naive CD4+ T cells from PBMCs. Subset of the sample: CD45RA+ positively selected. The receptor was isolated from a man aged 18 to 29 in good health. Some clones in this sample may be carry-over from other donors' samples. The gene calls are TRBV28 and TRBJ1-2; 9 nucleotides line up with TRBD1. The CDR3 DNA reads TGTGCCAGCAGTCAAGGACAGGGGCGCCCTTCTAACTATGGCTACACCTTC. It specifies CASSQGQGRPSNYGYTF.